Below are 21 T cell receptor beta chains sequenced from a single sample in a study of T cell responses to AZD1222 COVID-19 vaccine. Assay: immunoSEQ multiplex PCR; the TCRdb copy retains only in-frame clones and omits some. The sample holds tens of thousands of clones, around 87% seen once. Here the sequenced sample was peripheral blood, taken on day 0 of AZD1222 vaccination. The origin of the receptors is an adult in good health.

The chain has TRBV4-1 and TRBJ2-1; TRBD1 agrees at 11 bases. CDR1 is MGHRA, CDR2 YSYEKL, per germline. V lost 7 bases, J lost 7 bases, and 3 bases stayed unmatched. The length of the CDR3 is 13 residues. The CDR3 region is CASKGTGGNEQFF. The CDR3 DNA reads as TGCGCCAGCAAAGGGACAGGGGGGAATGAGCAGTTCTTC.

This clone has only one observation. The rearrangement joins TRBV7-2 to TRBJ2-3, with TRBD2 as a possible D gene (6 bases). Trimming left V 0 bases short and J 6 bases short, with 7 bases between. The CDR3 runs 13 residues. Germline CDR1 and CDR2: SGHTA and FQGNSA. For the CDR3, the DNA is TGTGCCAGCAGCTTAGCTCGGGAGGATACGCAGTATTTT. This gives the protein CASSLAREDTQYF.

This chain uses TRBV29-1 with TRBJ1-4; D is unresolved. Trimming took 5 bases from V and 4 from J, leaving 11 bases between them. Germline assignment: CDR1 SQVTM and CDR2 ANQGSEA. The CDR3 contains 13 residues. The CDR3 bases are TGCAGCGTTCCCGAGGCGGGTAATGAAAAACTGTTTTTT. Its protein product is CSVPEAGNEKLFF. The variable domain in full, with the rest retrieved from reference TRBV29-1 and TRBJ1-4, is SAVISQKPSRDICQRGTSLTIQCQVDSQVTMMFWYRQQPGQSLTLIATANQGSEATYESGFVIDKFPISRPNLTFSTLTVSNMSPEDSSIYLCSVPEAGNEKLFFGSGTQLSVL.

The chain links TRBV7-2 to TRBJ1-5; D is unclear. This CDR3 contains 13 residues. Germline CDR1 and CDR2: SGHTA and FQGNSA. V shed 1 base and J shed 6 bases, with 7 bases lying between them. This CDR3 reads CASSLEWAQPQHF. In nucleotides, the CDR3 is TGTGCCAGCAGCTTAGAATGGGCTCAGCCCCAGCATTTT.

The chain recombines TRBV12-3 or TRBV12-4 with TRBJ1-2; no reliable D call. The germline V and J ends were trimmed by 5 bases and 4 bases, with 5 bases remaining between them. The CDR3 runs to 11 residues. The CDR3 sequence: CASSRVYGYTF. The CDR3 DNA sequence: TGTGCCAGCAGTCGAGTCTATGGCTACACCTTC.

Here the CDR3 DNA reads TGTGCCAGCAGTCCCGGTCAGACAACTATGGCTACAACCTTC. Translation: CASSPGQTTMATTF. V gene TRBV27 combines with J gene TRBJ1-2; D gene ambiguous. The CDR3 is made up of 14 amino acids. The V end lost 5 bases, the J end lost 14 bases, and 24 bases lay between the germline ends. Per germline, CDR1 MNHEY and CDR2 SMNVEV (reference sequence).

A remark on this clone: The same CDR3 arises from other DNA sequences in this sample as well. The rearrangement joins TRBV5-1 to TRBJ2-3; 7 bases are shared with TRBD2. V gave up 0 bases and J gave up 5 bases; unmatched junction bases: 6. The V gene's germline CDR1 is SGHRS and CDR2 YFSETQ. The CDR3 has 15 amino acids. The chain's CDR3 is CASSLEGRGVDTQYF. In DNA, the CDR3 is TGCGCCAGCAGCTTGGAGGGTCGGGGGGTAGATACGCAGTATTTT.

The chain joins TRBV5-1 to TRBJ2-7; TRBD2 is a possible D gene (5 bases). The CDR3 extends over 14 amino acids. Trimming cost V 4 bases and J 2 bases, with 13 bases left between them. Per the germline V gene, CDR1 is SGHRS and CDR2 is YFSETQ. This CDR3 is CASSPRVGPYEQYF. CDR3 nucleotides: TGCGCCAGCAGCCCGAGGGTGGGCCCCTACGAGCAGTACTTC. Full variable domain (missing parts from reference TRBV5-1 and TRBJ2-7): KAGVTQTPRYLIKTRGQQVTLSCSPISGHRSVSWYQQTPGQGLQFLFEYFSETQRNKGNFPGRFSGRQFSNSRSEMNVSTLELGDSALYLCASSPRVGPYEQYFGPGTRLTVT.

CDR3 amino acids: CASSLSMTGGHTEAFF. The CDR3 nucleotides are TGTGCCAGCAGTTTATCAATGACAGGGGGGCACACTGAAGCTTTCTTT. V and J are TRBV28 and TRBJ1-1; 9 nucleotides line up with TRBD1. The CDR3 has 16 residues. Germline assignment: CDR1 MDHEN and CDR2 SYDVKM. V dropped 1 base and J dropped 3; count of bases not matched to a gene: 6.

This sequence joins TRBV30 and TRBJ1-2; weak D call: TRBD1 (5 bases). Germline CDR1 and CDR2: GTSNPN and SVGIG (reference sequence). Trimming removed 5 bases at V and 0 bases at J, with 10 bases between. The CDR3 sequence is 13 residues long. This CDR3 reads CAWDGGANYGYTF. The DNA for the CDR3 is TGTGCCTGGGACGGAGGGGCTAACTATGGCTACACCTTC.

The chain employs TRBV19 and TRBJ2-1; 11 bases fit TRBD2. The CDR3 consists of 14 residues. CDR1 LNHDA and CDR2 SQIVND come from the germline V gene (reference sequence). The J segment lost 4 bases and the V segment lost 5 bases, leaving 1 base of the junction unmatched. The CDR3 reads CASSRLAGYNEQFF. As DNA, the CDR3 is TGTGCCAGTAGTCGACTAGCGGGGTACAATGAGCAGTTCTTC.

This clone was seen only once. The V call is TRBV6-2 or TRBV6-3, the J call TRBJ1-1; D unclear. V dropped 2 bases and J dropped 7 bases, with 8 bases sitting between them. CDR3 size: 12 residues. The germline V gene encodes CDR1 MNHEY and CDR2 SVGEGT. CDR3 bases: TGTGCCAGCAGTTACGGGCGGGGTGAAGCTTTCTTT. Its protein is CASSYGRGEAFF.

This clone was observed once. In nucleotides, the CDR3 is TGTGCCAGCAGCGCCGGGACAGGGGGGATTCAGCCCCAGCATTTT. This gives the protein CASSAGTGGIQPQHF. The chain is built from TRBV11-1 and TRBJ1-5; 11 nucleotides line up with TRBD1. The trim removed 5 bases at V and 6 bases at J, leaving 6 bases unmatched. Germline lookup yields CDR1 SGHAT and CDR2 FQDESV (reference sequence). This CDR3 region has 15 residues.

This clone appeared once. The V call is TRBV7-3, the J call TRBJ2-3; D might be TRBD1 or TRBD2, each matching 5 bases. V was clipped by 5 bases and J by 0 bases, with 12 bases between them. Germline loops: CDR1 SGHTA, CDR2 FQGTGA. The length of the CDR3 is 15 residues. CDR3 residues: CASSPGTASTDTQYF. The DNA for the CDR3 is TGTGCCAGCAGCCCGGGGACGGCGAGCACAGATACGCAGTATTTT. Combining the CDR3 with reference TRBV7-3 and TRBJ2-3 gives the whole variable domain GAGVSQTPSNKVTEKGKYVELRCDPISGHTALYWYRQSLGQGPEFLIYFQGTGAADDSGLPNDRFFAVRPEGSVSTLKIQRTERGDSAVYLCASSPGTASTDTQYFGPGTRLTVL.

This chain links TRBV30 with TRBJ1-1; D remains ambiguous. Trimming removed 3 bases from V and 2 bases from J, with 7 bases in between. The CDR3 covers 12 residues. Germline values: CDR1 GTSNPN, CDR2 SVGIG (reference sequence). CDR3 DNA sequence: TGTGCCTGGAGATCGGGTAACACTGAAGCTTTCTTT. Its translation: CAWRSGNTEAFF.

This chain connects TRBV3-1 (or the pseudogene TRBV3-2) to TRBJ1-5, with unresolved D. The CDR3 runs 15 residues. V was trimmed by 1 base and J by 3 bases, leaving 10 bases between them. Germline CDR1 LGHDT, CDR2 YNNKEL (reference sequence). CDR3 residues: CASSQVAGDNQPQHF. The DNA for the CDR3 is TGTGCCAGCAGCCAAGTTGCAGGTGACAATCAGCCCCAGCATTTT.

This rearrangement joins TRBV6-5 to TRBJ1-2; the D gene is possibly TRBD1 (6 bases). In germline, CDR1 is MNHEY, CDR2 SVGAGI. V was clipped by 0 bases and J by 8 bases, with 10 bases between them. This CDR3 contains 13 residues. CDR3 sequence reads: CASSYSGAGGYTF. Written as DNA, the CDR3 is TGTGCCAGCAGTTACTCGGGGGCTGGCGGCTACACCTTC.

V gene TRBV10-3 combines with J gene TRBJ1-5; a weak D match, TRBD1 (5 bases). The CDR3 has 13 amino acids. Trimming took 0 bases from V and 5 from J, leaving 5 bases between them. Per germline, CDR1 ENHRY and CDR2 SYGVKD. CDR3 nucleotides: TGTGCCATCAGTGAGTCACAGGATCAGCCCCAGCATTTT. Protein sequence: CAISESQDQPQHF.

The chain recombines TRBV5-5 with TRBJ2-5; TRBD2 aligns across 11 bases. The germline V gene has CDR1 SGHKS and CDR2 YYEKEE (reference sequence). Losses at the gene ends were 5 bases for V and 4 bases for J; bases not matched to a gene: 4. The CDR3 sequence is 14 residues long. CDR3 bases: TGTGCCAGCAGGATCCTAGCGGGGGGAGAGACCCAGTACTTC. It is translated as CASRILAGGETQYF.

V usage is TRBV19 and J usage is TRBJ1-1, with a tentative D call TRBD1 (6 bases). The V end was cut by 6 bases, the J end by 2 bases, with 10 bases between. This CDR3 has 13 amino acids. Germline V gene sequence: CDR1 LNHDA, CDR2 SQIVND (reference sequence). The CDR3 sequence is CASRVQGNTEAFF. The CDR3 DNA sequence: TGTGCCAGTAGAGTACAGGGTAACACTGAAGCTTTCTTT.

This clone has just one count. The chain is built from TRBV28 and TRBJ1-5, with a possible D match to TRBD1 (6 bases). Trimming pared 3 bases from V and 11 bases from J, leaving 14 bases between. This CDR3 spans 13 amino acids. Germline V lookup: CDR1 MDHEN, CDR2 SYDVKM. In nucleotides, the CDR3 is TGTGCCAGCAGTTTTATCCATACAGGGACCCAGCATTTT. Protein sequence: CASSFIHTGTQHF.